These 7 T cell receptor beta chains were all obtained from the same sample, sequenced in a study of radiation and T cells in renal cell carcinoma. Noted time point: baseline pretreatment blood. As for treatment: 15 Gy SBRT to primary tumor, nephrectomy 4 weeks later. The protocol was immunoSEQ multiplex PCR, while the TCRdb copy is restricted to in-frame clones and leaves out a portion. Of 130,000 or so clones listed, 83% were seen once; the top ten hold around 21%. Specimen: blood, collected from a patient whose treatment included radiotherapy and nephrectomy. These receptors all stem from a woman aged 45-65 years with renal cell carcinoma.

For the CDR3, the DNA is TGTGCCAGCAGCTACGGACGCAACAATCAGCCCCAGCATTTT. Translated, it gives CASSYGRNNQPQHF. The J gene is TRBJ1-5, the V gene TRBV5-6; D remains unclear. The CDR3 consists of 14 residues. Per germline, CDR1 SGHDT and CDR2 YYEEEE. V was shortened by 3 bases and J by 3 bases, with 10 bases between the two germline ends.

The genes are TRBV9 and TRBJ2-7; D unclear. Germline V gene lookup returns CDR1 SGDLS and CDR2 YYNGEE. The V gene lost 0 bases and the J gene lost 2 bases, with 9 bases spanning the gap. This CDR3 spans 14 amino acids. This CDR3 is CASSVDNEPYEQYF. The CDR3 bases are TGTGCCAGCAGCGTAGATAACGAACCCTACGAGCAGTACTTC.

The rearrangement joins TRBV7-2 to TRBJ2-7; D is undetermined. The CDR3 length is 15 residues. CDR1 is SGHTA, CDR2 FQGNSA, per germline. Trimming left V 1 base short and J 0 bases short, with 10 bases between. CDR3 nucleotide sequence: TGTGCCAGCAGCTTAGTGGTGGGCATCTCCTACGAGCAGTACTTC. Its translation: CASSLVVGISYEQYF.

The rearrangement uses TRBV27 and TRBJ2-1, with TRBD2 matching 7 bases. The J segment lost 9 bases and the V segment lost 8 bases, leaving 19 bases of the junction unmatched. Germline V gene data show CDR1 as MNHEY and CDR2 as SMNVEV (reference sequence). There are 16 residues in the CDR3. The CDR3 region is CASSNSGEGLFSEQFF. CDR3 coding DNA: TGTGCCAGCTCCAACTCGGGGGAGGGCCTTTTCAGTGAGCAGTTCTTC.

The chain is built from TRBV29-1 and TRBJ2-5, with D unclear. The V gene lost 2 bases and the J gene lost 2 bases, with 9 bases spanning the gap. Germline CDR1 is SQVTM and CDR2 is ANQGSEA. The CDR3 totals 13 residues. The CDR3 nucleotides are TGCAGCGTTGAATCAGGTTCACAAGAGACCCAGTACTTC. Amino acids: CSVESGSQETQYF.

The V and J genes are TRBV29-1 and TRBJ2-4; D remains unclear. Trimming left V 4 bases short and J 5 bases short, with 3 bases between. The CDR3 runs 10 residues. Germline V gene lookup returns CDR1 SQVTM and CDR2 ANQGSEA. The CDR3 bases are TGCAGCGTTGTTCAAAACATTCAGTACTTC. It yields the protein CSVVQNIQYF.

The rearrangement joins TRBV10-3 to TRBJ1-5; a possible D gene is TRBD1 (6 bases). Trimming removed 10 bases from V and 3 bases from J, with 19 bases in between. Germline V gene sequence: CDR1 ENHRY, CDR2 SYGVKD. The CDR3 is 15 amino acids. CDR3 DNA: TGTGCCACAATGGCCCGATCAGGGGACAATCAGCCCCAGCATTTT. Its protein product is CATMARSGDNQPQHF.